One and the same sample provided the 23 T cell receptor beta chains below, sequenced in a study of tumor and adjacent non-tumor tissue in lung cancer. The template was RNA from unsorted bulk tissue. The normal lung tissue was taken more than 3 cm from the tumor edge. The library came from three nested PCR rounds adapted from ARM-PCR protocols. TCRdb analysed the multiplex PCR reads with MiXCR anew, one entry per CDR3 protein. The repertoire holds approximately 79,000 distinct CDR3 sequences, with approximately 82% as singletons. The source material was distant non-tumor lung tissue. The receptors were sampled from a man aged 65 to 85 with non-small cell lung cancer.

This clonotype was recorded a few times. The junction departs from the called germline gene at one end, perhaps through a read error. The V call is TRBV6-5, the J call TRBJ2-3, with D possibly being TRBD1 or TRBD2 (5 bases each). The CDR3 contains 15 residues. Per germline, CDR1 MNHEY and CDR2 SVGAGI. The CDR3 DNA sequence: TGTGCTAGCAGTTACTCCGGGACCAACACAGATACGCAGTATTTT. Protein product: CASSYSGTNTDTQYF.

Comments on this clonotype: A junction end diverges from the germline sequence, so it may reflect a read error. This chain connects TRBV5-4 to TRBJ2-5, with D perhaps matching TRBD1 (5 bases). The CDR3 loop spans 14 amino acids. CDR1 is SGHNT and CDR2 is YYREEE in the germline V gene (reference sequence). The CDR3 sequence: CASILRQGQETQYF. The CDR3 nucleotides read TGTGCTAGCATCCTGAGGCAGGGTCAAGAGACCCAGTACTTC. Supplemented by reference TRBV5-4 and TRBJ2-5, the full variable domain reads ETGVTQSPTHLIKTRGQQVTLRCSSQSGHNTVSWYQQALGQGPQFIFQYYREEENGRGNFPPRFSGLQFPNYSSELNVNALELDDSALYLCASILRQGQETQYFGPGTRLLVL.

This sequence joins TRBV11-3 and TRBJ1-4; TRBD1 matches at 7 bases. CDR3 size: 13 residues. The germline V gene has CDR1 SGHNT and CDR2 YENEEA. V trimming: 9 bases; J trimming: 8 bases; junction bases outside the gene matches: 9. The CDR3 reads CARSHRGHEKLFF. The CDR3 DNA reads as TGTGCCAGAAGTCACAGGGGACACGAAAAACTGTTTTTT.

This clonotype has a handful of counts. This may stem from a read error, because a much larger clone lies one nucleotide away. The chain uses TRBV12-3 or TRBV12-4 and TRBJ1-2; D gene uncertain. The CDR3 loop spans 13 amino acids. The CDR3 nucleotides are TGTGTCAGACCTCCGGCCAGAGCCTATGGCTACACCTTC. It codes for CVRPPARAYGYTF.

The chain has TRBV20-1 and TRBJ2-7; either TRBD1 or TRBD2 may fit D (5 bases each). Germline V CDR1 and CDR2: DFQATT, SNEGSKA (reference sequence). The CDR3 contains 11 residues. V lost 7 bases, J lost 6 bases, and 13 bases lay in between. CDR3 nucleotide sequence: TGCAGTGATACCGGGGCAATCGAGCAGTACTTC. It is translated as CSDTGAIEQYF.

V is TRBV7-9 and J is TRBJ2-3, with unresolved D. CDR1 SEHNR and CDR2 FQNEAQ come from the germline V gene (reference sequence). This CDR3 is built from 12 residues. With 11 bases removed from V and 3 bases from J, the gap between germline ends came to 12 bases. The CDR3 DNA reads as TGTGCCTGCACCCGGGTGACAGATACGCAGTATTTT. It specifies CACTRVTDTQYF.

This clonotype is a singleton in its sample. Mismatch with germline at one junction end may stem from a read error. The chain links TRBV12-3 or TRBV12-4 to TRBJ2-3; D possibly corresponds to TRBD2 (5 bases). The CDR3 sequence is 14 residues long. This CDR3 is CASSPRASTDKQYF. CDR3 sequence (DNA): TGTGCTAGCAGTCCTAGGGCTAGCACAGATAAGCAATATTTT.

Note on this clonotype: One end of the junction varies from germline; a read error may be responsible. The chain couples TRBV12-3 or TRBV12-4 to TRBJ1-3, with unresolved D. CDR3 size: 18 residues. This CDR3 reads CASSHPGKGIDSGNTICF. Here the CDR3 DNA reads TGTGCCAGCAGTCATCCCGGGAAAGGGATCGACTCTGGAAACACCATATGTTTT.

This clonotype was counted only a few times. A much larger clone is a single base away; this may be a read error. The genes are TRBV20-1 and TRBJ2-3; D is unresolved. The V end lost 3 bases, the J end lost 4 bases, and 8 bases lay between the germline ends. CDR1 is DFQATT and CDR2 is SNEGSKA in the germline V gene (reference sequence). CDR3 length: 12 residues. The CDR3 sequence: CSARRSSDTQYF. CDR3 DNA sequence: TGCAGTGCTAGGAGGAGCTCAGATACGCAGTATTTT.

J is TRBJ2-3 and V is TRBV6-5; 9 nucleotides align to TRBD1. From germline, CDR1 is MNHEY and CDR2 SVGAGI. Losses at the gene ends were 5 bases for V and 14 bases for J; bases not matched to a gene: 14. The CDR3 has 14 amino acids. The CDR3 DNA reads TGTGCCAGCAGTGGGGACAGGGTCATAGATACGTGGTATTTT. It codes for CASSGDRVIDTWYF.

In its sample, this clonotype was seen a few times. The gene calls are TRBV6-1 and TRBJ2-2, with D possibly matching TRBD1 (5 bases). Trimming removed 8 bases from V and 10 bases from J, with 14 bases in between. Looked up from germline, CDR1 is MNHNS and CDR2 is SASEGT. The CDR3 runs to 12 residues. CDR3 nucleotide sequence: TGTGCCAGCTTTGGGGCGCCTGTGGAGCTGTTTTTT. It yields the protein CASFGAPVELFF.

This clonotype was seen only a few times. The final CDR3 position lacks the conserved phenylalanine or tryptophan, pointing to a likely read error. As DNA, the CDR3 is TGTGCCAGCAGTTTAGTCAGCGGGGGGCTCCGGATCGCCCAGTACCTC. Its protein product is CASSLVSGGLRIAQYL. The rearrangement uses TRBV12-3 or TRBV12-4 and TRBJ2-5; TRBD2 matches 9 bases. The V and J ends lost 1 base and 9 bases, in that order; junction bases with no gene match: 12. The CDR3 length is 16 residues.

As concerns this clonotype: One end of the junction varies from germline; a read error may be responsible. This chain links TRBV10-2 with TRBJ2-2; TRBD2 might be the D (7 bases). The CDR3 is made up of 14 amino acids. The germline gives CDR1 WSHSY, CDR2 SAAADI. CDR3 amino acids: CASKRDTKTGEMFF. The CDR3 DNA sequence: TGTGCAAGCAAGCGGGACACCAAAACCGGGGAGATGTTCTTT.

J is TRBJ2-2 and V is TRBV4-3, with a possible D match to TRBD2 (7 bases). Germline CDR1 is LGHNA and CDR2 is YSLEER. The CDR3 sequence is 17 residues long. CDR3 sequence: CTNGQEGGLQNTGELFF. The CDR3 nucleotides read TGCACCAACGGCCAAGAGGGGGGGCTGCAGAACACCGGGGAGCTGTTTTTT.

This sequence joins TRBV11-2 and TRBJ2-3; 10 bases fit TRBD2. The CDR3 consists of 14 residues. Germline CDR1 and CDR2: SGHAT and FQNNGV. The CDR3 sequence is CVSSLVAGGDTQYF. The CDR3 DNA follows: TGTGTTAGCAGCTTAGTAGCGGGGGGAGATACGCAGTATTTT.

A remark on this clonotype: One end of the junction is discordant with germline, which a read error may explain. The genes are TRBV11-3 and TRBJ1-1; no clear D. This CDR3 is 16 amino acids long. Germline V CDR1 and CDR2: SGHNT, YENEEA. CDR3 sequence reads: CASSFRDRTLKTEAFF. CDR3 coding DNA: TGTGCTAGCAGTTTCCGGGATAGAACCCTGAAGACTGAAGCTTTCTTT.

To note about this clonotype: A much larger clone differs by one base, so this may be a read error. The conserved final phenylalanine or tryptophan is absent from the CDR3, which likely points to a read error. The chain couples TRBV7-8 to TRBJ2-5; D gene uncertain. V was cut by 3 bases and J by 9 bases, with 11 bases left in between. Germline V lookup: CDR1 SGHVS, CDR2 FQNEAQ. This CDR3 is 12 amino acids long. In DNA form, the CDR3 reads TGTGCCAGCAGCTTGAGCGATGGGCCCCAGTACGTC. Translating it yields CASSLSDGPQYV.

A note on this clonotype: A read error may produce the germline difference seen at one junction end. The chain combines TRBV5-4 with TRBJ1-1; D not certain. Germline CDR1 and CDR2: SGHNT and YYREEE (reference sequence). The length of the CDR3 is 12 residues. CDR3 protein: CAIRTLNTESFF. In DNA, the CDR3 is TGTGCCATTCGGACCTTGAACACTGAATCTTTCTTT.

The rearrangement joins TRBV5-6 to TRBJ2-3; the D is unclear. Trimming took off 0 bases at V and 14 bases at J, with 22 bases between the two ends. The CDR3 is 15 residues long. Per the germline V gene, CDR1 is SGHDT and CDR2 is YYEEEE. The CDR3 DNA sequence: TGTGCCAGCAGCTTGGGCCCGCGAAGCACAGATATGCTGTATTTT. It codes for CASSLGPRSTDMLYF. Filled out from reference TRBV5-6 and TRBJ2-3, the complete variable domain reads DAGVTQSPTHLIKTRGQQVTLRCSPKSGHDTVSWYQQALGQGPQFIFQYYEEEERQRGNFPDRFSGHQFPNYSSELNVNALLLGDSALYLCASSLGPRSTDMLYFGPGTRLTVL.

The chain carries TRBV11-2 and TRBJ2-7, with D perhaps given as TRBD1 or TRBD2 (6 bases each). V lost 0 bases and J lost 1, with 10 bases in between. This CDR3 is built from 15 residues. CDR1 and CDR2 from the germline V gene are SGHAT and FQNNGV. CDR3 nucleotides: TGTGCCAGCAGCTTAGATCCGGGGGCTTCCTACGAGCAGTACTTC. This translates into CASSLDPGASYEQYF. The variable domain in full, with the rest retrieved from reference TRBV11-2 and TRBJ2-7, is EAGVAQSPRYKIIEKRQSVAFWCNPISGHATLYWYQQILGQGPKLLIQFQNNGVVDDSQLPKDRFSAERLKGVDSTLKIQPAKLEDSAVYLCASSLDPGASYEQYFGPGTRLTVT.

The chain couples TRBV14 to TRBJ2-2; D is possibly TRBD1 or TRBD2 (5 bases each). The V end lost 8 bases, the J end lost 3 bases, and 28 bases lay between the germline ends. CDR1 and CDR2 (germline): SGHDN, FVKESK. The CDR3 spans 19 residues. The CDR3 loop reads CASGLYKGLASLDTGELFF. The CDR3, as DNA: TGTGCCAGCGGCCTTTACAAGGGGTTAGCGAGCTTGGACACCGGGGAGCTGTTTTTT.

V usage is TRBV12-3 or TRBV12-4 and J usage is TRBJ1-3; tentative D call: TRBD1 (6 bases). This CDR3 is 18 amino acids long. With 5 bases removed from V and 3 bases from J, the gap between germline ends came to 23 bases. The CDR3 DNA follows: TGTGCCAGCAGTCGTCCCGGGACAAGGATCGGGTATGGAAACACCATATATTTT. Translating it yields CASSRPGTRIGYGNTIYF.

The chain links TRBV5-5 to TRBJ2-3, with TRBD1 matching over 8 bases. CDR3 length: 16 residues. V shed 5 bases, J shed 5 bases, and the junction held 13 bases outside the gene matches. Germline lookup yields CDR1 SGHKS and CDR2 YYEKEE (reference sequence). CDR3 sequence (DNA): TGTGCCAGCAGTGTCGGGACAGGCATGAGGGTAGATACGCAGTATTTT. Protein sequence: CASSVGTGMRVDTQYF.